Shown below are 17 T cell receptor beta chains from a single sample sequenced in a study of graft-versus-host responses after intestinal transplantation. Here immunoSEQ multiplex PCR was the method, and the copy in TCRdb shows in-frame clones only, minus some. Of about 25,000 clones in the sample, about 92% were seen once. The sample was PBMCs, taken 18 days after transplant. These receptors were taken from a human patient who received an intestinal transplant, so some T cells may come from the graft donor.

The chain links TRBV29-1 to TRBJ1-1; D might be TRBD1 (6 bases). The CDR3 contains 14 residues. V lost 6 bases and J lost 0, with 14 bases in between. Germline V lookup: CDR1 SQVTM, CDR2 ANQGSEA. The DNA for the CDR3 is TGCAGCGTCTCCAGGACAGCTTTGAACACTGAAGCTTTCTTT. Residues: CSVSRTALNTEAFF.

This clone was seen only once. The V gene is TRBV27, the J gene TRBJ1-1; D not certain. The CDR3 covers 13 residues. Germline lookup yields CDR1 MNHEY and CDR2 SMNVEV (reference sequence). V was shortened by 0 bases and J by 2 bases, with 4 bases between the two germline ends. CDR3 amino acids: CASSLSANTEAFF. The CDR3 DNA reads as TGTGCCAGCAGTTTATCAGCTAACACTGAAGCTTTCTTT.

The chain uses TRBV25-1 and TRBJ1-2; D is unresolved. Germline-derived CDR1 and CDR2 are MGHDK and SYGVNS. The CDR3 covers 12 residues. Trimming took 1 base from V and 7 from J, leaving 7 bases between them. Written as DNA, the CDR3 is TGTGCCAGCAGTGAATTTCGGGGTGGCTACACCTTC. Residues: CASSEFRGGYTF.

The rearrangement joins TRBV27 to TRBJ1-5, with a possible D match to TRBD1 (5 bases). The CDR3 has 16 residues. Germline-derived CDR1 and CDR2 are MNHEY and SMNVEV (reference sequence). Trimming took off 5 bases at V and 7 bases at J, with 21 bases between the two ends. CDR3 sequence: CASSPNGRWGPQPQHF. The DNA for the CDR3 is TGTGCCAGCAGTCCAAACGGCAGGTGGGGCCCACAGCCCCAGCATTTT.

J is TRBJ1-6 and V is TRBV15; possible D gene TRBD1, 6 bases. This CDR3 is 13 amino acids long. Trimming cost V 3 bases and J 7 bases, with 7 bases left between them. Looked up from germline, CDR1 is LNHNV and CDR2 is YYDKDF (reference sequence). CDR3 bases: TGTGCCACCAGCAGGACAGGAAATTCACCCCTCCACTTT. Translated: CATSRTGNSPLHF.

The gene calls are TRBV30 and TRBJ2-1; TRBD2 matches 11 bases. This CDR3 contains 14 residues. Germline V lookup: CDR1 GTSNPN, CDR2 SVGIG (reference sequence). With V trimmed by 2 bases and J by 7 bases, 4 bases remained unmatched. DNA of the CDR3: TGTGCCTGGAGTCTAGCGGGGGGAGGGAATGAGCAGTTCTTC. Its protein product is CAWSLAGGGNEQFF. Combining the CDR3 with reference TRBV30 and TRBJ2-1 gives the whole variable domain SQTIHQWPATLVQPVGSPLSLECTVEGTSNPNLYWYRQAAGRGLQLLFYSVGIGQISSEVPQNLSASRPQDRQFILSSKKLLLSDSGFYLCAWSLAGGGNEQFFGPGTRLTVL.

This chain uses TRBV27 with TRBJ1-2; 9 bases are shared with TRBD1. V trimming: 6 bases; J trimming: 3 bases; junction bases outside the gene matches: 5. CDR1 and CDR2 from the germline V gene are MNHEY and SMNVEV (reference sequence). The CDR3 is 14 residues long. The CDR3 region has the DNA TGTGCCAGCAGGGTGACAGGGGGGTACTATGGCTACACCTTC. Protein: CASRVTGGYYGYTF.

The gene calls are TRBV19 and TRBJ1-1; D remains unclear. Between the trimmed V and J ends, which lost 2 bases and 6 bases, there was a span of 7 bases. Germline-derived CDR1 and CDR2 are LNHDA and SQIVND (reference sequence). The CDR3 runs to 12 residues. CDR3 protein: CASSIKGSEAFF. The CDR3 DNA follows: TGTGCCAGTAGTATAAAGGGCTCTGAAGCTTTCTTT.

This rearrangement joins TRBV12-5 to TRBJ2-1; D is possibly TRBD1 (6 bases). With 6 bases removed from V and 7 bases from J, the gap between germline ends came to 16 bases. Germline V lookup: CDR1 LGHNT, CDR2 FRNRAP. This CDR3 contains 14 residues. This CDR3 reads CASGQQDSRNEQFF. The CDR3 region has the DNA TGTGCTAGTGGCCAACAGGACAGTAGGAATGAGCAGTTCTTC.

The chain is built from TRBV27 and TRBJ1-1, with 7 bases identical to TRBD1. Germline V lookup: CDR1 MNHEY, CDR2 SMNVEV (reference sequence). CDR3 length: 15 amino acids. Trimming removed 2 bases from V and 6 bases from J; junction bases left unmatched: 9. As DNA, the CDR3 is TGTGCCAGCAGTTTAGGGCAGGGGGTGAATGCTGAAGCTTTCTTT. Translated, it gives CASSLGQGVNAEAFF.

This chain connects TRBV15 to TRBJ2-2; the D is unclear. Germline-derived CDR1 and CDR2 are LNHNV and YYDKDF (reference sequence). With 0 bases removed from V and 1 base from J, the gap between germline ends came to 6 bases. This CDR3 region has 15 residues. As DNA, the CDR3 is TGTGCCACCAGCAGAGATCTGGTGAACACCGGGGAGCTGTTTTTT. It translates to CATSRDLVNTGELFF.

V and J are TRBV4-1 and TRBJ2-5, with 8 positions matching TRBD2. Germline V lookup: CDR1 MGHRA, CDR2 YSYEKL. The V segment lost 4 bases and the J segment 5 bases; nucleotides outside the gene matches: 9. The CDR3 covers 15 residues. The CDR3 loop reads CASSPGLAEFETQYF. The CDR3 DNA reads as TGCGCCAGCAGCCCCGGACTAGCTGAGTTCGAGACCCAGTACTTC.

CDR3 loop: CASSWDRQANYGYTF. The CDR3 nucleotides are TGTGCCAGCAGTTGGGACAGACAAGCTAACTATGGCTACACCTTC. The chain links TRBV6-6 to TRBJ1-2; 7 bases are shared with TRBD1. V lost 4 bases to trimming and J lost 0 bases; unmatched junction nucleotides: 5. Germline CDR1 MNHNY, CDR2 SVGAGI (reference sequence). The CDR3 is 15 residues long.

V usage is TRBV5-1 and J usage is TRBJ2-1; D remains ambiguous. CDR3 length: 14 residues. Looked up from germline, CDR1 is SGHRS and CDR2 is YFSETQ. Trimming removed 1 base from V and 6 bases from J, with 11 bases in between. The DNA for the CDR3 is TGCGCCAGCAGCTTGCAGCCGTCGGTCAATGAGCAGTTCTTC. This translates into CASSLQPSVNEQFF. Together with reference TRBV5-1 and TRBJ2-1, the CDR3 gives the full variable domain: KAGVTQTPRYLIKTRGQQVTLSCSPISGHRSVSWYQQTPGQGLQFLFEYFSETQRNKGNFPGRFSGRQFSNSRSEMNVSTLELGDSALYLCASSLQPSVNEQFFGPGTRLTVL.

The V gene is TRBV12-5, the J gene TRBJ2-5; tentatively, D is TRBD1 or TRBD2 (5 bases each). Trimming pared 7 bases from V and 0 bases from J, leaving 15 bases between. This CDR3 has 15 residues. Germline assignment: CDR1 LGHNT and CDR2 FRNRAP. The CDR3 region is CASVFGGGYQETQYF. CDR3 coding DNA: TGTGCTAGTGTTTTCGGTGGGGGATACCAAGAGACCCAGTACTTC.

The CDR3 region is CASSPWDREDDGYTF. CDR3 nucleotide sequence: TGTGCCAGTAGTCCTTGGGACAGGGAGGACGATGGCTACACCTTC. This chain joins TRBV19 and TRBJ1-2; 9 nucleotides align to TRBD1. Germline V gene data show CDR1 as LNHDA and CDR2 as SQIVND (reference sequence). The CDR3 consists of 15 residues. The V segment lost 5 bases and the J segment 6 bases; nucleotides outside the gene matches: 10.

This clone was recorded once. J is TRBJ1-1 and V is TRBV27; 9 positions match TRBD1. The CDR3 has 13 amino acids. CDR1 is MNHEY, CDR2 SMNVEV, per germline (reference sequence). J was trimmed by 10 bases and V by 6 bases; bases with no gene match: 9. As DNA, the CDR3 is TGTGCCAGCAGGCCACAGGGGGCCGAGGTAGCTTTCTTT. This sequence encodes CASRPQGAEVAFF.